Below, 20 T cell receptor beta chains from the same sample are listed, as sequenced in a study of blood T cell repertoires in COVID-19. The method was immunoSEQ multiplex PCR; TCRdb's version includes in-frame clones alone and lacks a portion of them. Here the sample spans about 130,000 clones, approximately 83% being singletons. The sample consisted of peripheral blood. These receptors all stem from a man aged 55 to 70 with acute or convalescent COVID-19.

The genes are TRBV27 and TRBJ1-6, with D possibly TRBD1 on 5 matching bases. The germline V gene has CDR1 MNHEY and CDR2 SMNVEV (reference sequence). V lost 6 bases and J lost 3, with 12 bases in between. The CDR3 is 15 residues long. This chain's CDR3 is CASRLGGGYNSPLHF. The CDR3 DNA sequence: TGTGCCAGCAGACTCGGGGGGGGCTATAATTCACCCCTCCACTTT.

This chain connects TRBV5-1 to TRBJ1-1, with TRBD1 identical over 9 bases. The CDR3 covers 14 residues. CDR1 and CDR2 (germline): SGHRS, YFSETQ. J gave up 0 bases and V 9 bases, and 6 bases lay outside the gene matches. The CDR3 DNA is TGCGCCACCGGGACAGGGTACATGAACACTGAAGCTTTCTTT. It codes for CATGTGYMNTEAFF.

The genes are TRBV5-1 and TRBJ1-1, with D possibly TRBD1 on 5 matching bases. There are 15 residues in the CDR3. V was trimmed by 0 bases and J by 9 bases, leaving 18 bases between them. Germline V gene data show CDR1 as SGHRS and CDR2 as YFSETQ. CDR3 loop: CASSLATGDTRKAFF. The CDR3 DNA reads as TGCGCCAGCAGCTTGGCCACAGGTGACACAAGGAAAGCTTTCTTT.

The V call is TRBV19, the J call TRBJ2-5; D unresolved. There are 13 residues in the CDR3. Trimming stripped 3 bases from V and 4 bases from J, with 9 bases between. Germline assignment: CDR1 LNHDA and CDR2 SQIVND (reference sequence). CDR3 sequence reads: CASSITDRETQYF. In DNA, the CDR3 is TGTGCCAGTAGTATTACAGACCGAGAGACCCAGTACTTC.

The chain couples TRBV18 to TRBJ2-7; 7 bases are shared with TRBD2. This CDR3 has 13 amino acids. Trimming at V came to 6 bases and at J to 6 bases, leaving 8 bases not matched to a gene. Germline V gene lookup returns CDR1 KGHSH and CDR2 LQKENI. CDR3 region: CASSPGTKGEQYF. In DNA, the CDR3 is TGTGCCAGCTCCCCCGGGACTAAGGGCGAGCAGTACTTC.

The chain has TRBV28 and TRBJ2-1; D uncertain. This CDR3 has 12 residues. Trimming removed 10 bases at V and 8 bases at J, with 15 bases between. The germline CDR1 and CDR2 sequences are MDHEN and SYDVKM. The CDR3 spells CATSKTSDEQFF. Here the CDR3 DNA reads TGTGCCACCAGCAAAACTTCGGATGAGCAGTTCTTC.

This chain links TRBV28 with TRBJ1-2; D might be TRBD1 (6 bases). The CDR3 spans 13 residues. The V end was cut by 6 bases, the J end by 2 bases, with 10 bases between. Germline CDR1 reads MDHEN; CDR2 reads SYDVKM. The CDR3 nucleotides are TGTGCCAGCAGATCGGGACACAACTATGGCTACACCTTC. This sequence encodes CASRSGHNYGYTF.

This clone was found a few times. The J gene is TRBJ2-2, the V gene TRBV6-5, with TRBD1 identical over 8 bases. The CDR3 runs to 15 residues. The trim removed 6 bases at V and 4 bases at J, leaving 7 bases unmatched. The germline gives CDR1 MNHEY, CDR2 SVGAGI. As DNA, the CDR3 is TGTGCCAGCAGCCTGGACAGGGATGGCACCGGGGAGCTGTTTTTT. It is translated as CASSLDRDGTGELFF.

The gene calls are TRBV19 and TRBJ2-1; 7 positions agree with TRBD2. The V gene end was trimmed by 6 bases and the J gene end by 8 bases; junction bases not matched to a gene: 13. Germline-derived CDR1 and CDR2 are LNHDA and SQIVND (reference sequence). The CDR3 sequence is 15 residues long. The DNA for the CDR3 is TGTGCCAGTAGCCAACTCCAAGCGGGATCACATGAGCAGTTCTTC. It codes for CASSQLQAGSHEQFF.

V and J are TRBV28 and TRBJ2-6; possibly TRBD2 for D (5 bases). Germline-derived CDR1 and CDR2 are MDHEN and SYDVKM. The CDR3 consists of 17 residues. The V end was cut by 1 base, the J end by 0 bases, with 10 bases between. The chain's CDR3 is CASSLSASGSGANVLTF. For the CDR3, the DNA is TGTGCCAGCAGTTTATCAGCCAGCGGCTCTGGGGCCAACGTCCTGACTTTC.

There are many counts of this clone. The gene calls are TRBV9 and TRBJ2-5; 10 bases match TRBD2. This CDR3 is built from 17 residues. CDR1 SGDLS and CDR2 YYNGEE come from the germline V gene. J lost 4 bases, V lost 0 bases, and 9 bases had no gene match. CDR3 sequence: CASSVGGLAGVGETQYF. CDR3 sequence (DNA): TGTGCCAGCAGCGTAGGGGGTCTAGCGGGAGTGGGAGAGACCCAGTACTTC.

The chain employs TRBV7-2 and TRBJ1-1, with D uncertain. Germline-derived CDR1 and CDR2 are SGHTA and FQGNSA. V dropped 3 bases and J dropped 6 bases, with 11 bases sitting between them. The CDR3 is made up of 13 amino acids. CDR3 nucleotide sequence: TGTGCCAGCAGCTTTCAGACAACCGCTGAAGCTTTCTTT. It specifies CASSFQTTAEAFF.

The chain couples TRBV6-5 to TRBJ1-5; 7 bases match TRBD1. The CDR3 totals 15 residues. Germline V gene data show CDR1 as MNHEY and CDR2 as SVGAGI. The J segment lost 5 bases and the V segment lost 7 bases, leaving 11 bases of the junction unmatched. The CDR3 protein is CASKPIWQGDQPQHF. CDR3 nucleotide sequence: TGTGCCAGCAAGCCGATATGGCAGGGGGATCAGCCCCAGCATTTT.

The J gene is TRBJ1-5, the V gene TRBV9; 9 bases fit TRBD1. The CDR3 sequence is 13 residues long. CDR1 and CDR2 from the germline V gene are SGDLS and YYNGEE. With 3 bases clipped from V and 5 bases from J, the junction kept 0 bases outside the gene matches. This chain's CDR3 is CASSGDRDQPQHF. Here the CDR3 DNA reads TGTGCCAGCAGCGGGGACAGGGATCAGCCCCAGCATTTT.

V usage is TRBV7-9 and J usage is TRBJ2-3; 10 bases match TRBD2. The germline V gene has CDR1 SEHNR and CDR2 FQNEAQ (reference sequence). The ends lost 11 bases at V and 3 bases at J; junction bases unmatched: 11. The CDR3 has 15 amino acids. CDR3 bases: TGTGCCGAGGCGGCTAGCGGGAGTTCGACAGATACGCAGTATTTT. It specifies CAEAASGSSTDTQYF.

This clone showed up just a few times. The chain carries TRBV10-2 and TRBJ2-2, with 7 bases that match TRBD1. This CDR3 comprises 14 residues. Per the germline V gene, CDR1 is WSHSY and CDR2 is SAAADI. Trimming took 8 bases from V and 3 from J; bases not matched to a gene: 6. CDR3 protein: CASLRDSHTGELFF. The CDR3 region has the DNA TGCGCCAGCCTCCGGGACAGCCACACCGGGGAGCTGTTTTTT.

J is TRBJ2-1 and V is TRBV9; D gene uncertain. Trimming shortened V by 0 bases and J by 2 bases, and 9 bases separated the two germline ends. The CDR3 runs 15 residues. Germline loops: CDR1 SGDLS, CDR2 YYNGEE. The CDR3 sequence is CASSVDLGTYNEQFF. CDR3 in DNA: TGTGCCAGCAGCGTAGATCTAGGTACCTACAATGAGCAGTTCTTC.

CDR3 DNA: TGCGCCAGCAGCTTGGCGGGTAGCGGGTCCTACAATGAGCAGTTCTTC. Its protein is CASSLAGSGSYNEQFF. The V call is TRBV5-1, the J call TRBJ2-1, with 7 bases fitting TRBD2. With V trimmed by 0 bases and J by 1 base, 4 bases remained unmatched. This CDR3 is 16 amino acids long. The germline V gene has CDR1 SGHRS and CDR2 YFSETQ.

The chain carries TRBV5-1 and TRBJ2-1; TRBD2 is a possible D gene (6 bases). CDR3 size: 16 residues. Germline V gene lookup returns CDR1 SGHRS and CDR2 YFSETQ. The V end lost 0 bases, the J end lost 5 bases, and 15 bases lay between the germline ends. Here the CDR3 DNA reads TGCGCCAGCAGCTTGGCCCCGGCTAGCGATAACAATGAGCAGTTCTTC. Translation gives CASSLAPASDNNEQFF.

The rearrangement links TRBV28 to TRBJ1-2, with TRBD1 matching 7 bases. Germline V CDR1 and CDR2: MDHEN, SYDVKM. CDR3 length: 13 amino acids. V lost 3 bases and J lost 6; bases outside the gene matches: 4. The CDR3: CASSFPGGNGYTF. CDR3 nucleotide sequence: TGTGCCAGCAGTTTCCCAGGGGGGAATGGCTACACCTTC.